This T cell receptor (beta chain) is drawn from a study of CD8 T cells in ankylosing spondylitis. Study results and limitations: The study looked at matched synovial fluid samples from ankylosing spondylitis patients. Disease-linked clones were reported to be significantly enriched there. Within ankylosing spondylitis blood, a TCR beta motif made up of roughly eight highly homologous variants appeared to be characteristic.

Germline V gene sequence: CDR1 MDHEN, CDR2 SYDVKM. V was pared by 2 bases and J by 2 bases, with 10 bases between. The length of the CDR3 is 14 residues. In regard to this clonotype: As yet, its antigen is unknown.

TCRdb reprocessed the 5' RACE reads via MiXCR and lists one record per CDR3 protein. The sample lists a few hundred thousand distinct CDR3 sequences; about a fifth were seen once. The rearrangement uses TRBV28 and TRBJ2-7; D not resolved. Sequenced: blood, either unsorted or a sorted T cell fraction (not recorded which). The TCR comes from a male donor with ankylosing spondylitis. The CDR3 loop is CASSLNGRTYEQYF. Here the CDR3 DNA reads TGTGCCAGCAGTTTAAACGGAAGGACCTACGAGCAGTACTTC.